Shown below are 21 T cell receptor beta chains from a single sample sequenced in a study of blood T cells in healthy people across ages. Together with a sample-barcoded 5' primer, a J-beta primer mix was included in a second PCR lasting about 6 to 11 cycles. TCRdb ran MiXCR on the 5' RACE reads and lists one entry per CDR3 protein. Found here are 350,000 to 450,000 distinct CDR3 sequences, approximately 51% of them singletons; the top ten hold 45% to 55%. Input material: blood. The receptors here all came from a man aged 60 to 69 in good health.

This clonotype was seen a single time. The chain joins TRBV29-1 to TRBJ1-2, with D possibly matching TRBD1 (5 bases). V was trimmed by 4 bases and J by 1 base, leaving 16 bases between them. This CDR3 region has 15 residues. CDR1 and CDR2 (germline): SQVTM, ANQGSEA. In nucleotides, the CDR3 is TGCAGCGTTGTGGGGTTGGGGGGAGTTAACTATGGCTACACCTTC. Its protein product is CSVVGLGGVNYGYTF.

The CDR3 loop reads CAISEPQGGKNGYTF. In DNA form, the CDR3 reads TGTGCCATCAGTGAGCCCCAAGGGGGGAAGAATGGCTACACCTTC. The rearrangement links TRBV10-3 to TRBJ1-2, with a possible D match to TRBD1 (6 bases). Trimming stripped 2 bases from V and 6 bases from J, with 16 bases between. CDR3 length: 15 amino acids. Germline CDR1 reads ENHRY; CDR2 reads SYGVKD.

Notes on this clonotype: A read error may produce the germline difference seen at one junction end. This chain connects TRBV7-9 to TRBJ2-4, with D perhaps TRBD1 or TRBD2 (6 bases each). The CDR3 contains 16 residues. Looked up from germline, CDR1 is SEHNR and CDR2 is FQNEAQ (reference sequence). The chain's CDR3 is CASTPGAGKAKSIQYF. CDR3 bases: TGTGCCAGCACCCCAGGGGCGGGGAAAGCCAAAAGCATTCAGTACTTC.

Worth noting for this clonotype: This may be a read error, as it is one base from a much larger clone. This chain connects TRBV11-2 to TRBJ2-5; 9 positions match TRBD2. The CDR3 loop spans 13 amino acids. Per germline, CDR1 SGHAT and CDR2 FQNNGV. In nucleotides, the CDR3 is TGTGCCAGCTTAGGCGGGAGGGGAGAGACCCGGTACTTC. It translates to CASLGGRGETRYF.

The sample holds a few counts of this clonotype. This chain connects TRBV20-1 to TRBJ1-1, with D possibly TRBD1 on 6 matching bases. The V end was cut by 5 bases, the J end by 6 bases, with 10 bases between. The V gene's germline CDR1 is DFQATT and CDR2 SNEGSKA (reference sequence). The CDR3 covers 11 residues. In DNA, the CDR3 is TGCAGTGCTGTCAGGGGTGCTGAAGCTTTCTTT. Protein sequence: CSAVRGAEAFF.

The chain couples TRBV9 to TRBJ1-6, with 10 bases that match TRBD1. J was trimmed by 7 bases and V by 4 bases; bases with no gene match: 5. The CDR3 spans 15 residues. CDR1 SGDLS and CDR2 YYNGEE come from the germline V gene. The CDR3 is CASSPGQGKNSPLHF. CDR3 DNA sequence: TGTGCCAGCAGCCCGGGACAGGGGAAGAATTCACCCCTCCACTTT.

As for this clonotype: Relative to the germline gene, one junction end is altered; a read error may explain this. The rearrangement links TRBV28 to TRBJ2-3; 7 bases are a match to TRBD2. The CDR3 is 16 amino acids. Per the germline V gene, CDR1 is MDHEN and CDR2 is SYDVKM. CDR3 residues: CASSQGSGERTDTQNF. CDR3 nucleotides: TGTGCCAGCAGCCAGGGCAGCGGGGAACGCACGGATACGCAGAATTTT.

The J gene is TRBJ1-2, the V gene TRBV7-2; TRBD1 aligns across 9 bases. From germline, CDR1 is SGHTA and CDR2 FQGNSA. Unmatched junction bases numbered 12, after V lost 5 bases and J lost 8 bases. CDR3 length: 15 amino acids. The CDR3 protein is CASSPGTGLKGGYTF. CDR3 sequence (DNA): TGTGCCAGCAGCCCCGGGACAGGGCTAAAGGGGGGCTACACCTTC.

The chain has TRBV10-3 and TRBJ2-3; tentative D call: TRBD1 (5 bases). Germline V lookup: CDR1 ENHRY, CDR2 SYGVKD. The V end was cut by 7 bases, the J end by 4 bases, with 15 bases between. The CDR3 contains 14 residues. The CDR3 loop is CAITRTLDADTQYF. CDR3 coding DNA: TGTGCCATCACCCGGACACTGGATGCAGATACGCAGTATTTT.

In DNA form, the CDR3 reads TGTGCCAGCAGTTACGGCGTAGCGAGGGGCTGGGATGAAAAACTGTTTTTT. This translates into CASSYGVARGWDEKLFF. The chain employs TRBV6-5 and TRBJ1-4; TRBD1 is a possible D gene (5 bases). V lost 2 bases and J lost 6, with 19 bases in between. The CDR3 length is 17 residues. Per the germline V gene, CDR1 is MNHEY and CDR2 is SVGAGI.

The DNA for the CDR3 is TGTGCCAGCAGCCCCGGGGACCCGTTGAGCTATGGCTACACCTTC. Translation: CASSPGDPLSYGYTF. The chain couples TRBV5-4 to TRBJ1-2; D is perhaps TRBD1 (5 bases). Germline-derived CDR1 and CDR2 are SGHNT and YYREEE (reference sequence). The CDR3 sequence is 15 residues long. V was pared by 4 bases and J by 4 bases, with 17 bases between. Complete variable domain (other parts from reference TRBV5-4 and TRBJ1-2): ETGVTQSPTHLIKTRGQQVTLRCSSQSGHNTVSWYQQALGQGPQFIFQYYREEENGRGNFPPRFSGLQFPNYSSELNVNALELDDSALYLCASSPGDPLSYGYTFGSGTRLTVV.

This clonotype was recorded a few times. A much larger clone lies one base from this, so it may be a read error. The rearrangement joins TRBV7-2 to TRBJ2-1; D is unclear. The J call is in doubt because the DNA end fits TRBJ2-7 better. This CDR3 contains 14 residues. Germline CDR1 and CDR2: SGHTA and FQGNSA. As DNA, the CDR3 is TGTGCCAGCAGCTTAGGGCACACGAACAATGAGCAGTACTTC. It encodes CASSLGHTNNEQYF.

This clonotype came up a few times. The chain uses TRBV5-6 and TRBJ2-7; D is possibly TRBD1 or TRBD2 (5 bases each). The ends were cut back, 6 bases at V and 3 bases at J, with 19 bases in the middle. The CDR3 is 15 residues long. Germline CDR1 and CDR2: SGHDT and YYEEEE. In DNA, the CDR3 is TGTGCCAGCACCCCACTCCGGGACGGAGACTACGAGCAGTACTTC. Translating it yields CASTPLRDGDYEQYF.

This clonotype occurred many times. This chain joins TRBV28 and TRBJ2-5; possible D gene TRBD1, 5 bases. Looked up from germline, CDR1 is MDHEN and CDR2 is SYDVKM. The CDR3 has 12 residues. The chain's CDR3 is CGSGALQETQYF. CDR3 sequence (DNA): TGTGGCTCTGGGGCTCTCCAAGAGACCCAGTACTTC.

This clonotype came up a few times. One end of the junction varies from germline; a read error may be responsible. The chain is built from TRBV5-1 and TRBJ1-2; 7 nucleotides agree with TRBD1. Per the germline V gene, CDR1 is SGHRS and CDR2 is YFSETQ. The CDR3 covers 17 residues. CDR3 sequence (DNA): TGCGCCAGTAGCTTGGTCCAAGGTCAGACAGGGATCGGAGGCTACACCTTC. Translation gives CASSLVQGQTGIGGYTF.

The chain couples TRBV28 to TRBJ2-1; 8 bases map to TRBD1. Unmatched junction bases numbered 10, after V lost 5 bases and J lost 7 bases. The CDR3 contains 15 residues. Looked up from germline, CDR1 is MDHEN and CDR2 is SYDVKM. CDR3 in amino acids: CASSPSRQGWNEQFF. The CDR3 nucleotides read TGTGCCAGCAGTCCGTCGAGACAGGGGTGGAATGAGCAGTTCTTC.

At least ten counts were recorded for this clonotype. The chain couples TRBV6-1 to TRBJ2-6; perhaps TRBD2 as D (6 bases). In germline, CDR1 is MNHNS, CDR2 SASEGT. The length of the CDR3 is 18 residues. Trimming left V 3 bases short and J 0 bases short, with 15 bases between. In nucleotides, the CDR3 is TGTGCCAGCAGTGATTGGGCAGGGAGGCGCTCTGGGGCCAACGTCCTGACTTTC. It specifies CASSDWAGRRSGANVLTF.

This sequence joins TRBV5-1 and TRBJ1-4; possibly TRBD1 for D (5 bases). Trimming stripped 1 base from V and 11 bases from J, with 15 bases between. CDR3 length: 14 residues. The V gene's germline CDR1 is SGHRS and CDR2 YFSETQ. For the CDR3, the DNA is TGCGCCAGCAGCTTGAGGGAGCGGGGGTGGAAACTGTTTTTT. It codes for CASSLRERGWKLFF.

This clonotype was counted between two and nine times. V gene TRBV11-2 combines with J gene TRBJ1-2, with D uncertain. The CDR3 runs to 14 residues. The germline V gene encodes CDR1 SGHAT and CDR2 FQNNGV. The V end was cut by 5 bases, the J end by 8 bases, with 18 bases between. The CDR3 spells CASSPTLQSDGYTF. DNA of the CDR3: TGTGCCAGCAGCCCAACCCTGCAGTCGGACGGCTACACCTTC.

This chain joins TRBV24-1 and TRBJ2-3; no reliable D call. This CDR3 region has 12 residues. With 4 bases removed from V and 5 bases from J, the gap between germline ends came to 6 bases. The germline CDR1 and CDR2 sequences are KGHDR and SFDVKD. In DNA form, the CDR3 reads TGTGCCACCAGTGAGGCAGGAGATACGCAGTATTTT. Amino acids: CATSEAGDTQYF.

The CDR3 bases are TGTGCCAGCCTGGCGGAAGGCGAGCAGTACTTC. Amino acids: CASLAEGEQYF. This chain links TRBV28 with TRBJ2-4; D gene unclear. The DNA end is a closer match to TRBJ2-7, so the J assignment may be wrong. CDR3 length: 11 residues. Germline V gene data show CDR1 as MDHEN and CDR2 as SYDVKM.